One sample yielded the 22 T cell receptor beta chains listed below, sequenced in a study of T cell responses to AZD1222 COVID-19 vaccine (dated by TCRdb to 2020 to 2022). Libraries were built with the immunoSEQ multiplex PCR assay. In its TCRdb copy, this immuneACCESS table keeps in-frame sequences only and misses some clones. Where compared with another copy, unresolved V genes explain less than half of these, and the others have no known cause. The sample table contains approximately 180,000 clones; only one count was recorded for roughly 92% of them. The biggest ten clones account for roughly 4% of the sample. In light of the paper, this sample's time point label describes: about 28 days (+/-7) after the second vaccine dose. Read against the paper, the sample's treatment or condition label means: meningococcal conjugate vaccine given as trial control. The input for sequencing was peripheral blood, taken 28 days after the second dose of the MenACWY control vaccine. The receptors come from an adult who received the MenACWY meningococcal vaccine as a control.

This chain links TRBV12-5 with TRBJ2-7; 12 bases line up with TRBD1. Trimming removed 6 bases from V and 7 bases from J; junction bases left unmatched: 10. CDR1 is LGHNT, CDR2 FRNRAP, per germline. The CDR3 totals 15 residues. The CDR3 loop reads CASGLVRDRGREQYF. CDR3 DNA: TGTGCTAGTGGCCTAGTCCGGGACAGGGGGCGGGAGCAGTACTTC.

The chain couples TRBV7-8 to TRBJ1-1, with a weak D call TRBD1 (5 bases). Trimming removed 6 bases from V and 2 bases from J, with 16 bases in between. The CDR3 runs 15 residues. Per the germline V gene, CDR1 is SGHVS and CDR2 is FQNEAQ. CDR3 region: CASRYPGRTNTEAFF. CDR3 in DNA: TGTGCCAGCAGGTACCCGGGACGGACAAACACTGAAGCTTTCTTT.

The chain employs TRBV18 and TRBJ2-3; TRBD2 agrees at 12 bases. The V and J ends lost 5 bases and 5 bases, in that order; junction bases with no gene match: 8. Per germline, CDR1 KGHSH and CDR2 LQKENI. This CDR3 is built from 16 residues. The CDR3 DNA is TGTGCCAGCTCATCCCAGACTAGCGGGAGTGTAGATACGCAGTATTTT. It encodes CASSSQTSGSVDTQYF. The complete variable domain, with remaining parts taken from reference TRBV18 and TRBJ2-3, reads NAGVMQNPRHLVRRRGQEARLRCSPMKGHSHVYWYRQLPEEGLKFMVYLQKENIIDESGMPKERFSAEFPKEGPSILRIQQVVRGDSAAYFCASSSQTSGSVDTQYFGPGTRLTVL.

The chain has TRBV7-9 and TRBJ1-2, with 12 bases matching TRBD1. Germline V gene data show CDR1 as SEHNR and CDR2 as FQNEAQ (reference sequence). J lost 5 bases, V lost 3 bases, and 13 bases had no gene match. There are 18 residues in the CDR3. CDR3 bases: TGTGCCAGCAGCTTTAATGCAGCCGGGACAGGGGGCCTTTATGGCTACACCTTC. It codes for CASSFNAAGTGGLYGYTF.

This clone appeared a single time. This chain uses TRBV7-6 with TRBJ1-6; D not certain. Looked up from germline, CDR1 is SGHVS and CDR2 is FNYEAQ. This CDR3 contains 15 residues. Deletions cut 1 base from V and 7 bases from J, with 11 bases between. CDR3 nucleotide sequence: TGTGCCAGCAGCTTAGTATCCAGTCACAATTCACCCCTCCACTTT. It is translated as CASSLVSSHNSPLHF.

The J gene is TRBJ1-2, the V gene TRBV11-2; 8 bases agree with TRBD1. This CDR3 is 15 amino acids long. Trimming at V came to 4 bases and at J to 7 bases, leaving 11 bases not matched to a gene. CDR1 and CDR2 from the germline V gene are SGHAT and FQNNGV. CDR3: CASSSAPDRVIGYTF. The CDR3 DNA follows: TGTGCCAGCAGCTCAGCTCCGGACAGGGTAATTGGCTACACCTTC. Complete variable domain (other parts from reference TRBV11-2 and TRBJ1-2): EAGVAQSPRYKIIEKRQSVAFWCNPISGHATLYWYQQILGQGPKLLIQFQNNGVVDDSQLPKDRFSAERLKGVDSTLKIQPAKLEDSAVYLCASSSAPDRVIGYTFGSGTRLTVV.

In this sample, this clone turned up a few times. The CDR3 DNA follows: TGCGCCAGCAGCTTGGACCCGGGAAATGAGCAGTTCTTC. The encoded protein is CASSLDPGNEQFF. The V gene is TRBV5-1, the J gene TRBJ2-1; D perhaps matches TRBD2 (5 bases). CDR1 is SGHRS and CDR2 is YFSETQ in the germline V gene. The CDR3 has 13 amino acids. Trimming pared 0 bases from V and 7 bases from J, leaving 8 bases between.

The chain is built from TRBV12-5 and TRBJ2-3, with TRBD1 identical over 7 bases. Germline assignment: CDR1 LGHNT and CDR2 FRNRAP. V lost 7 bases and J lost 2; bases outside the gene matches: 12. The CDR3 runs to 16 residues. CDR3 in DNA: TGTGCTAGTGCCAATCGGACAGGTGCCCCCACAGATACGCAGTATTTT. Protein sequence: CASANRTGAPTDTQYF.

This sequence joins TRBV10-2 and TRBJ1-5; TRBD1 matches at 7 bases. The CDR3 length is 14 residues. The V and J ends lost 5 bases and 4 bases, in that order; junction bases with no gene match: 5. Germline assignment: CDR1 WSHSY and CDR2 SAAADI. CDR3 loop: CASSPTGWNQPQHF. The DNA for the CDR3 is TGCGCCAGCAGTCCGACAGGGTGGAATCAGCCCCAGCATTTT.

A single count supports this clone. The V gene is TRBV30, the J gene TRBJ2-7; the match to TRBD2 covers 8 bases. The length of the CDR3 is 14 residues. The germline gives CDR1 GTSNPN, CDR2 SVGIG (reference sequence). V lost 2 bases to trimming and J lost 7 bases; unmatched junction nucleotides: 10. CDR3 sequence: CAWSIDSGIREQYF. The CDR3, as DNA: TGTGCCTGGAGTATAGATAGCGGGATCCGGGAGCAGTACTTC.

The chain employs TRBV5-6 and TRBJ2-7, with D perhaps TRBD2 (6 bases). Trimming took 0 bases from V and 7 from J, leaving 14 bases between them. The germline V gene has CDR1 SGHDT and CDR2 YYEEEE. The CDR3 is made up of 14 amino acids. As DNA, the CDR3 is TGTGCCAGCAGCTTGGAGATTTCAGGGAGGGAGCAGTACTTC. It encodes CASSLEISGREQYF.

CDR3 nucleotides: TGTGCCAGTAGTTTCGCCCTCCGGGACACAGAAAAACTGTTTTTT. Its translation: CASSFALRDTEKLFF. V is TRBV19 and J is TRBJ1-4, with D possibly TRBD1 on 6 matching bases. This CDR3 comprises 15 residues. V was pared by 5 bases and J by 8 bases, with 18 bases between. From germline, CDR1 is LNHDA and CDR2 SQIVND (reference sequence). Full variable domain (remainder filled in from reference TRBV19 and TRBJ1-4): DGGITQSPKYLFRKEGQNVTLSCEQNLNHDAMYWYRQDPGQGLRLIYYSQIVNDFQKGDIAEGYSVSREKKESFPLTVTSAQKNPTAFYLCASSFALRDTEKLFFGSGTQLSVL.

The chain couples TRBV6-1 to TRBJ2-3; no clear D. This CDR3 region has 14 residues. Germline-derived CDR1 and CDR2 are MNHNS and SASEGT. Trimming took off 3 bases at V and 4 bases at J, with 11 bases between the two ends. The CDR3 loop reads CASSDPGSADTQYF. CDR3 nucleotides: TGTGCCAGCAGTGATCCGGGCAGCGCAGATACGCAGTATTTT.

V is TRBV27 and J is TRBJ2-3; 9 nucleotides line up with TRBD2. The CDR3 sequence is 15 residues long. Germline V gene lookup returns CDR1 MNHEY and CDR2 SMNVEV (reference sequence). Unmatched junction bases numbered 8, after V lost 5 bases and J lost 5 bases. CDR3 DNA sequence: TGTGCCAGCAGTAGCGGGACTAGCAATGGAGATACGCAGTATTTT. This sequence encodes CASSSGTSNGDTQYF.

The chain joins TRBV5-6 to TRBJ1-2; D unresolved. V was pared by 0 bases and J by 8 bases, with 11 bases between. CDR1 and CDR2 (germline): SGHDT, YYEEEE. There are 13 residues in the CDR3. For the CDR3, the DNA is TGTGCCAGCAGCTTGGAACTCCGGCGGGGCTACACCTTC. Its translation: CASSLELRRGYTF.

This chain connects TRBV6-5 to TRBJ2-7, with a tentative D call TRBD2 (6 bases). This CDR3 is built from 14 residues. Germline values: CDR1 MNHEY, CDR2 SVGAGI. V gave up 11 bases and J gave up 1 base, with 18 bases separating them. The CDR3 loop reads CALRREMGSYEQYF. The DNA of the CDR3 is TGTGCCCTTCGGAGGGAGATGGGGTCCTACGAGCAGTACTTC.

The CDR3 region has the DNA TGTGCCAGCAGTTTATTTAGAACTGGGACAGCTGAAAGAGAAAAACTGTTTTTT. Its protein product is CASSLFRTGTAEREKLFF. The V call is TRBV27, the J call TRBJ1-4; 7 bases agree with TRBD1. The CDR3 sequence is 18 residues long. Losses at the gene ends were 1 base for V and 8 bases for J; bases not matched to a gene: 16. The V gene's germline CDR1 is MNHEY and CDR2 SMNVEV (reference sequence).

The V gene is TRBV29-1, the J gene TRBJ2-3, with D perhaps matching TRBD2 (5 bases). There are 12 residues in the CDR3. The germline V gene encodes CDR1 SQVTM and CDR2 ANQGSEA. Trimming took off 4 bases at V and 1 base at J, with 6 bases between the two ends. This CDR3 is CSVGGRTDTQYF. CDR3 DNA: TGCAGCGTTGGAGGGCGCACAGATACGCAGTATTTT.

This chain links TRBV28 with TRBJ2-7, with 13 bases aligning to TRBD2. Unmatched junction bases numbered 14, after V lost 6 bases and J lost 3 bases. The CDR3 is 18 residues long. CDR1 is MDHEN, CDR2 SYDVKM, per germline. Here the CDR3 reads CASRTLEGTSGIVYEQYF. CDR3 coding DNA: TGTGCCAGCAGGACTCTAGAAGGGACTAGCGGGATTGTCTACGAGCAGTACTTC.

The chain uses TRBV6-1 and TRBJ2-2, with a tentative D call TRBD2 (6 bases). CDR1 MNHNS and CDR2 SASEGT come from the germline V gene. The V end was cut by 0 bases, the J end by 4 bases, with 24 bases between. The CDR3 is 20 amino acids. CDR3 bases: TGTGCCAGCAGTGAAGCGCGGCGGGGAGCCGTCTCATTGAGCACCGGGGAGCTGTTTTTT. This sequence encodes CASSEARRGAVSLSTGELFF.

The V gene is TRBV28, the J gene TRBJ1-6; perhaps TRBD1 as D (5 bases). This CDR3 has 17 residues. Germline assignment: CDR1 MDHEN and CDR2 SYDVKM. V shed 7 bases and J shed 7 bases, with 23 bases lying between them. The CDR3 DNA sequence: TGTGCCAGCATATCGTCAGGGTGGTATAAAGGGAATTCACCCCTCCACTTT. Its translation is CASISSGWYKGNSPLHF.

The chain is built from TRBV6-4 and TRBJ1-5, with TRBD1 as a possible D gene (5 bases). Trimming removed 3 bases from V and 5 bases from J, with 8 bases in between. The germline gives CDR1 MRHNA, CDR2 SNTAGT. The CDR3 contains 13 residues. The CDR3 is CASSEGRDQPQHF. The CDR3, as DNA: TGTGCCAGCAGTGAGGGCAGGGATCAGCCCCAGCATTTT.